This record concerns one TCR beta chain sequence. Some clones are missing from TCRdb's copy, which holds only in-frame ones; the method was immunoSEQ multiplex PCR. The sample gives more than 100,000 clones, around 89% of which show up once; about 17% is in the top ten. The data were taken from a study of blood T cell repertoires in COVID-19. The CDR3 totals 18 residues. The sequence derives from a man aged 50 or older with active or convalescent COVID-19. The chain combines TRBV21-1 with TRBJ2-3; the table's TRBD1 call for D was not verified on the DNA. TRBV21-1 is a pseudogene locus. The sample comprised peripheral blood. For the CDR3, the DNA is TGTGCCAGCAGCAAGTCCCGGGACAGGGGTGCGACCACAGATACGCAGTATTTT. Protein product: CASSKSRDRGATTDTQYF.